Sequencing of this TCR beta chain was carried out in a study of T cells in Graves' hyperthyroidism and ophthalmopathy. The CDR3 loop spans 16 amino acids. Per the germline V gene, CDR1 is SGHRS and CDR2 is YFSETQ. The V gene end was trimmed by 3 bases and the J gene end by 2 bases; junction bases not matched to a gene: 5. Researchers amplified the TCR beta CDR3 regions from RNA transcripts. First-round RT-PCR targeting the TCR CDR3 was performed with the HTBI primer set. One entry per CDR3 protein, called by TCRdb with MiXCR from the multiplex PCR reads. The sample holds around 350,000 distinct CDR3 sequences, around 15% seen once.

Sequences were obtained from blood. This chain connects TRBV5-1 to TRBJ2-2; 9 bases are shared with TRBD1. The sequence was collected from a woman aged 55-70 years with Graves' ophthalmopathy. This CDR3 reads CASSSVQGANTGELFF. The CDR3 bases are TGCGCCAGCAGCTCGGTACAGGGGGCTAACACCGGGGAGCTGTTTTTT.